A single sample gave rise to the 26 T cell receptor beta chains below, sequenced in a study of blood T cell repertoires in COVID-19. The table came from immunoSEQ multiplex PCR; TCRdb's copy has only in-frame clones and leaves some out. The data contain about 480,000 clones, roughly 87% of them singletons. The sequenced sample was PBMCs or T cells enriched from blood (not recorded which). The receptors come from a woman aged 18-35 years with acute COVID-19.

This clone was detected many times. The V call is TRBV11-2, the J call TRBJ2-7, with 10 bases fitting TRBD1. Germline V CDR1 and CDR2: SGHAT, FQNNGV. The ends lost 8 bases at V and 6 bases at J; junction bases unmatched: 7. The CDR3 runs to 13 residues. CDR3 DNA sequence: TGTGCCAGCGGCCGGGACAGGGGTTCCGAGCAGTACTTC. Its translation: CASGRDRGSEQYF. Based on the CDR3 plus reference TRBV11-2 and TRBJ2-7, the full variable domain is EAGVAQSPRYKIIEKRQSVAFWCNPISGHATLYWYQQILGQGPKLLIQFQNNGVVDDSQLPKDRFSAERLKGVDSTLKIQPAKLEDSAVYLCASGRDRGSEQYFGPGTRLTVT.

The chain joins TRBV9 to TRBJ2-1; weak D call: TRBD1 (6 bases). CDR1 is SGDLS and CDR2 is YYNGEE in the germline V gene. CDR3 length equals 12 residues. The V and J ends lost 4 bases and 9 bases respectively, with 11 bases between them. The CDR3: CASSLPRGEQFF. The CDR3 bases are TGTGCCAGCAGCCTCCCCAGGGGTGAGCAGTTCTTC. The whole variable domain, filled in from reference TRBV9 and TRBJ2-1, reads DSGVTQTPKHLITATGQRVTLRCSPRSGDLSVYWYQQSLDQGLQFLIQYYNGEERAKGNILERFSAQQFPDLHSELNLSSLELGDSALYFCASSLPRGEQFFGPGTRLTVL.

This chain connects TRBV7-9 to TRBJ2-1, with 8 bases fitting TRBD2. Per the germline V gene, CDR1 is SEHNR and CDR2 is FQNEAQ (reference sequence). The CDR3 loop spans 16 amino acids. V lost 0 bases to trimming and J lost 4 bases; unmatched junction nucleotides: 5. The CDR3 loop reads CASSLAAGTRYNEQFF. The CDR3 DNA reads as TGTGCCAGCAGCTTAGCTGCCGGGACTAGGTACAATGAGCAGTTCTTC. The full variable domain, in which reference TRBV7-9 and TRBJ2-1 provide the parts outside the CDR3, is DTGVSQNPRHKITKRGQNVTFRCDPISEHNRLYWYRQTLGQGPEFLTYFQNEAQLEKSRLLSDRFSAERPKGSFSTLEIQRTEQGDSAMYLCASSLAAGTRYNEQFFGPGTRLTVL.

V is TRBV11-3 and J is TRBJ1-1, with 7 bases identical to TRBD1. Trimming removed 4 bases from V and 6 bases from J; junction bases left unmatched: 8. The germline gives CDR1 SGHNT, CDR2 YENEEA. The CDR3 runs 14 residues. Here the CDR3 reads CASSYRGRTAEAFF. The CDR3 DNA reads TGTGCCAGCAGCTACAGGGGCCGGACTGCTGAAGCTTTCTTT.

The chain joins TRBV5-3 to TRBJ1-4; D not certain. TRBV5-3 is designated an ORF whose function remains uncertain. There are 15 residues in the CDR3. V was clipped by 4 bases and J by 1 base, with 11 bases between them. The CDR3 DNA reads as TGTGCCAGAAGCAACCGCCTAGGAACTAATGAAAAACTGTTTTTT. This sequence encodes CARSNRLGTNEKLFF.

This rearrangement joins TRBV7-8 to TRBJ2-7; the D gene is possibly TRBD2 (5 bases). The V gene's germline CDR1 is SGHVS and CDR2 FQNEAQ. V was clipped by 1 base and J by 3 bases, with 13 bases between them. The CDR3 has 15 residues. CDR3 region: CASSLVPGSDYEQYF. The CDR3 DNA reads as TGTGCCAGCAGCTTAGTCCCCGGTAGCGACTACGAGCAGTACTTC.

The sample holds one count of this clone. The chain is built from TRBV10-3 and TRBJ2-3, with TRBD1 identical over 9 bases. The CDR3 contains 15 residues. Germline V CDR1 and CDR2: ENHRY, SYGVKD. Unmatched junction bases numbered 1, after V lost 1 base and J lost 2 bases. CDR3: CAISEWDRVTDTQYF. The CDR3 DNA reads as TGTGCCATCAGTGAGTGGGACAGGGTCACAGATACGCAGTATTTT.

This clone was counted once. A much larger clone lies one base from this, so it may be a read error. This same CDR3 is encoded by further DNA sequences in the sample. The gene calls are TRBV3-1 (or the pseudogene TRBV3-2) and TRBJ1-6; D is ambiguous. The CDR3 is made up of 14 amino acids. V was clipped by 1 base and J by 6 bases, with 7 bases between them. The germline CDR1 and CDR2 sequences are LGHDT and YNNKEL (reference sequence). CDR3 protein: CASSQGGANSPLHF. The CDR3 DNA reads TGTGCCAGCAGCCAAGGCGGAGCTAATTCACCCCTCCACTTT.

V is TRBV5-1 and J is TRBJ1-3, with 7 bases lining up with TRBD1. The V gene end was trimmed by 1 base and the J gene end by 8 bases; junction bases not matched to a gene: 6. CDR3 length equals 14 residues. CDR1 is SGHRS and CDR2 is YFSETQ in the germline V gene. CDR3 in amino acids: CASSLTTGADTIYF. CDR3 coding DNA: TGCGCCAGCAGCTTGACCACAGGGGCGGACACCATATATTTT.

The chain carries TRBV3-1 (or the pseudogene TRBV3-2) and TRBJ1-4; TRBD1 matches 7 bases. Germline V gene lookup returns CDR1 LGHDT and CDR2 YNNKEL (reference sequence). V lost 4 bases to trimming and J lost 8 bases; unmatched junction nucleotides: 7. This CDR3 spans 14 amino acids. The CDR3, as DNA: TGTGCCAGCAGCCCCCGACAGGGTTCCGAAAAACTGTTTTTT. Amino acids: CASSPRQGSEKLFF.

This chain links TRBV12-3 or TRBV12-4 with TRBJ2-3; D gene ambiguous. With 4 bases removed from V and 4 bases from J, the gap between germline ends came to 6 bases. The CDR3 contains 12 residues. The CDR3 region has the DNA TGTGCCAGCAGTTGGAGATCAGATACGCAGTATTTT. Translated: CASSWRSDTQYF.

The rearrangement joins TRBV4-3 to TRBJ2-1, with D maybe TRBD1 (6 bases). The CDR3 runs 16 residues. Deletions cut 0 bases from V and 7 bases from J, with 16 bases between. Germline-derived CDR1 and CDR2 are LGHNA and YSLEER. The CDR3 nucleotides read TGCGCCAGCAGCCAAGATTGGGTTTTGAGGGGGAATGAGCAGTTCTTC. Residues: CASSQDWVLRGNEQFF.

The chain's CDR3 is CASSFMALVARNTDTQYF. The DNA of the CDR3 is TGCGCCAGCAGCTTCATGGCGTTAGTGGCTAGGAATACAGATACGCAGTATTTT. V is TRBV5-1 and J is TRBJ2-3; unclear D gene. V shed 2 bases and J shed 3 bases, with 22 bases lying between them. Germline loops: CDR1 SGHRS, CDR2 YFSETQ. The CDR3 length is 18 residues.

V gene TRBV27 combines with J gene TRBJ2-7; tentative D call: TRBD1 (5 bases). V shed 4 bases and J shed 6 bases, with 16 bases lying between them. Germline V CDR1 and CDR2: MNHEY, SMNVEV (reference sequence). The CDR3 extends over 14 amino acids. CDR3 DNA: TGTGCCAGCAGTTATACCAGGGATCTCGGCGAGCAGTACTTC. It yields the protein CASSYTRDLGEQYF.

This clone was observed a single time. The chain carries TRBV30 and TRBJ1-3; 7 positions match TRBD1. Germline lookup yields CDR1 GTSNPN and CDR2 SVGIG (reference sequence). Germline trimming cut 5 bases from V and 2 bases from J; bases unmatched to any gene: 6. This CDR3 spans 14 amino acids. For the CDR3, the DNA is TGTGCCTGGGGGGGCGACAGGGCTGGAAACACCATATATTTT. Its translation: CAWGGDRAGNTIYF.

The rearrangement links TRBV5-6 to TRBJ2-7; D is ambiguous. Per germline, CDR1 SGHDT and CDR2 YYEEEE. Trimming shortened V by 1 base and J by 4 bases, and 21 bases separated the two germline ends. The CDR3 contains 17 residues. CDR3 sequence: CASSLRVTPNYFYEQYF. The CDR3 coding sequence is TGTGCCAGCAGCTTGCGGGTAACCCCAAATTACTTTTACGAGCAGTACTTC.

The chain employs TRBV2 and TRBJ2-7; 9 bases align to TRBD1. V shed 6 bases, J shed 7 bases, and the junction held 4 bases outside the gene matches. The CDR3 is 12 residues long. CDR1 and CDR2 (germline): SNHLY, FYNNEI. The CDR3 bases are TGTGCCAGCAGGAGGGACAGGGAGGAGCAGTACTTC. The encoded protein is CASRRDREEQYF.

Note on this clone: One end of the junction does not line up with germline, which may come from a read error. The chain has TRBV15 and TRBJ1-4; TRBD1 aligns across 9 bases. The CDR3 sequence is 14 residues long. Germline V lookup: CDR1 LNHNV, CDR2 YYDKDF (reference sequence). CDR3 sequence (DNA): TGTGCCACAAGCAAGGGACAGGGAAATGAAAAACTGTTTTTT. Translation gives CATSKGQGNEKLFF.

V is TRBV5-1 and J is TRBJ2-1; 8 bases match TRBD2. This CDR3 is 16 amino acids long. Trimming at V came to 2 bases and at J to 0 bases, leaving 4 bases not matched to a gene. Germline CDR1 and CDR2: SGHRS and YFSETQ. The CDR3 sequence: CASSLLAASSYNEQFF. CDR3 DNA: TGCGCCAGCAGCTTACTAGCGGCGAGCTCCTACAATGAGCAGTTCTTC.

The gene calls are TRBV6-5 and TRBJ1-2; D is undetermined. There are 16 residues in the CDR3. Germline V CDR1 and CDR2: MNHEY, SVGAGI. V was pared by 0 bases and J by 3 bases, with 14 bases between. The chain's CDR3 is CASSYSDGGTYYGYTF. In DNA form, the CDR3 reads TGTGCCAGCAGTTACTCTGACGGAGGCACCTACTATGGCTACACCTTC.

The chain uses TRBV5-1 and TRBJ1-2, with 7 positions matching TRBD1. The CDR3 contains 15 residues. The J segment lost 6 bases and the V segment lost 0 bases, leaving 8 bases of the junction unmatched. CDR1 is SGHRS and CDR2 is YFSETQ in the germline V gene. Here the CDR3 DNA reads TGCGCCAGCAGCTTGGCGGCAGGGGGATTAGATGGCTACACCTTC. It translates to CASSLAAGGLDGYTF.

Turning to this clone: This specimen includes other DNA sequences encoding the same CDR3. V usage is TRBV27 and J usage is TRBJ2-7; 9 positions match TRBD1. The CDR3 is made up of 13 amino acids. Germline V lookup: CDR1 MNHEY, CDR2 SMNVEV (reference sequence). The V segment lost 4 bases and the J segment 4 bases; nucleotides outside the gene matches: 2. The CDR3 coding sequence is TGTGCCAGCAGTTCGGGACAGGGATACGAGCAGTACTTC. It yields the protein CASSSGQGYEQYF.

This chain joins TRBV15 and TRBJ2-2; no definite D call. Germline V gene sequence: CDR1 LNHNV, CDR2 YYDKDF (reference sequence). The CDR3 is 12 residues long. Trimming left V 1 base short and J 9 bases short, with 6 bases between. This chain's CDR3 is CATSRGPRELFF. The CDR3 nucleotides read TGTGCCACCAGCAGAGGGCCCCGGGAGCTGTTTTTT.

The chain joins TRBV6-1 to TRBJ2-7, with TRBD2 matching over 12 bases. This CDR3 comprises 15 residues. With V trimmed by 2 bases and J by 3 bases, 2 bases remained unmatched. Per the germline V gene, CDR1 is MNHNS and CDR2 is SASEGT. CDR3 DNA sequence: TGTGCCAGCAGTGAAAGACTAGCGGGAGTCTACGAGCAGTACTTC. It translates to CASSERLAGVYEQYF.

This chain joins TRBV4-3 and TRBJ2-5, with 9 bases fitting TRBD1. This CDR3 spans 16 amino acids. CDR1 and CDR2 from the germline V gene are LGHNA and YSLEER. V dropped 2 bases and J dropped 5; count of bases not matched to a gene: 9. The chain's CDR3 is CASSQSGTGWRETQYF. DNA of the CDR3: TGCGCCAGCAGCCAATCCGGGACAGGGTGGCGGGAGACCCAGTACTTC.

This chain connects TRBV14 to TRBJ2-5; D is uncertain. CDR3 length equals 15 residues. Germline assignment: CDR1 SGHDN and CDR2 FVKESK. V lost 0 bases, J lost 5 bases, and 13 bases lay in between. The CDR3 DNA sequence: TGTGCCAGCAGCCAAGATTTGCCGACATCGGAGACCCAGTACTTC. This codes for CASSQDLPTSETQYF.